Presented here are 10 T cell receptor beta chains from one specimen sequenced in a study of T cell responses to AZD1222 COVID-19 vaccine. The data were produced by immunoSEQ multiplex PCR, yet TCRdb's version contains in-frame clones alone and is incomplete. The table lists roughly 180,000 clones, more than 85% of them singletons. Source: peripheral blood, taken 28 days after the second AZD1222 dose. Receptors were obtained from an adult who received the AZD1222 COVID-19 vaccine.

The chain couples TRBV6-4 to TRBJ2-2, with D unresolved. In germline, CDR1 is MRHNA, CDR2 SNTAGT. The germline V and J ends were trimmed by 2 bases and 8 bases, with 9 bases remaining between them. The CDR3 covers 13 residues. The chain's CDR3 is CASSDSVWGELFF. In DNA, the CDR3 is TGTGCCAGCAGTGACAGTGTTTGGGGGGAGCTGTTTTTT.

The V and J genes are TRBV18 and TRBJ1-3; possible D gene TRBD1, 5 bases. V shed 2 bases and J shed 1 base, with 12 bases lying between them. Germline V gene data show CDR1 as KGHSH and CDR2 as LQKENI. This CDR3 has 16 amino acids. The CDR3 bases are TGTGCCAGCTCACCAGTGACAGACCCGTCTGGAAACACCATATATTTT. It specifies CASSPVTDPSGNTIYF.

The V and J genes are TRBV21-1 and TRBJ2-2; the D call of TRBD2 is as the table states it, not checked on the DNA. TRBV21-1 is a documented pseudogene. CDR3 length: 18 amino acids. The CDR3 here is CASSKALAGNANTGELFF. Here the CDR3 DNA reads TGTGCCAGCAGCAAAGCACTAGCGGGGAACGCGAACACCGGGGAGCTGTTTTTT.

The chain is built from TRBV19 and TRBJ1-2; D is possibly TRBD1 (6 bases). The CDR3 extends over 15 amino acids. V dropped 7 bases and J dropped 2 bases, with 17 bases sitting between them. The germline gives CDR1 LNHDA, CDR2 SQIVND (reference sequence). CDR3 region: CASTETGNQNYGYTF. The CDR3 DNA reads as TGTGCCAGTACCGAAACAGGGAACCAGAACTATGGCTACACCTTC.

V gene TRBV14 combines with J gene TRBJ2-7; the D is unclear. Trimming removed 3 bases from V and 2 bases from J, with 8 bases in between. CDR1 SGHDN and CDR2 FVKESK come from the germline V gene. The CDR3 has 13 amino acids. The CDR3, as DNA: TGTGCCAGCAGCCAGGAGCTCACCTACGAGCAGTACTTC. As protein: CASSQELTYEQYF.

The sample holds a few counts of this clone. The chain has TRBV5-1 and TRBJ1-6; 7 bases are a match to TRBD1. CDR1 is SGHRS and CDR2 is YFSETQ in the germline V gene. Germline trimming cut 5 bases from V and 8 bases from J; bases unmatched to any gene: 13. The CDR3 is 16 amino acids. CDR3 sequence (DNA): TGCGCCAGCAGGCACCGAACAGGGGCTGGGGATTCACCCCTCCACTTT. Amino acid sequence: CASRHRTGAGDSPLHF. The full variable domain, its missing parts supplied by reference TRBV5-1 and TRBJ1-6, is KAGVTQTPRYLIKTRGQQVTLSCSPISGHRSVSWYQQTPGQGLQFLFEYFSETQRNKGNFPGRFSGRQFSNSRSEMNVSTLELGDSALYLCASRHRTGAGDSPLHFGNGTRLTVT.

Comments on this clone: Mismatch with germline at one junction end may stem from a read error. The chain is built from TRBV5-5 and TRBJ2-7; TRBD1 aligns across 7 bases. The CDR3 totals 14 residues. Germline V gene sequence: CDR1 SGHKS, CDR2 YYEKEE (reference sequence). This CDR3 is CASSLGQGAYEQYF. The CDR3 nucleotides read TGTGCCAGCAGTTTGGGGCAGGGGGCCTACGAGCAGTACTTC. Filled out from reference TRBV5-5 and TRBJ2-7, the complete variable domain reads DAGVTQSPTHLIKTRGQQVTLRCSPISGHKSVSWYQQVLGQGPQFIFQYYEKEERGRGNFPDRFSARQFPNYSSELNVNALLLGDSALYLCASSLGQGAYEQYFGPGTRLTVT.

This clone has just one count. This chain links TRBV5-8 with TRBJ1-1; maybe TRBD1 (6 bases). This CDR3 comprises 14 residues. Germline V gives CDR1 SGHTS, CDR2 YDEGEE. V was trimmed by 4 bases and J by 5 bases, leaving 15 bases between them. Here the CDR3 reads CASSTTGYRTEAFF. The CDR3 DNA reads as TGTGCCAGCAGCACAACAGGGTATAGGACTGAAGCTTTCTTT.

The chain employs TRBV30 and TRBJ1-2, with 8 bases matching TRBD1. This CDR3 is built from 14 residues. Trimming took 4 bases from V and 3 from J; bases not matched to a gene: 7. The germline CDR1 and CDR2 sequences are GTSNPN and SVGIG (reference sequence). CDR3 DNA: TGTGCCTGGACCCGGACAGGGAGGTACTATGGCTACACCTTC. Protein sequence: CAWTRTGRYYGYTF.

This chain joins TRBV7-6 and TRBJ1-1; unclear D gene. V was shortened by 4 bases and J by 0 bases, with 15 bases between the two germline ends. Germline V gene data show CDR1 as SGHVS and CDR2 as FNYEAQ. The CDR3 sequence is 16 residues long. The CDR3 region is CASSSLTGIMNTEAFF. The CDR3 DNA sequence: TGTGCCAGCAGCTCCTTAACGGGGATCATGAACACTGAAGCTTTCTTT.